The entry below gives a single TCR beta chain sequence along with its context. Germline assignment: CDR1 SEHNR and CDR2 FQNEAQ (reference sequence). V gave up 4 bases and J gave up 6 bases; unmatched junction bases: 8. The CDR3 sequence is 15 residues long. Authors' analysis steps: Cell counts per sample came from amplifying reference gene primers. The data were produced by immunoSEQ multiplex PCR, yet TCRdb's version contains in-frame clones alone and is incomplete. V and J calls and clone size come straight from that table; D and trimming were deduced from the DNA. The sample comprises 250,000 to 300,000 clones, about nine tenths of which are singletons, and over 2% rests with the top ten. This entry is derived from a study of blood T cell repertoires in COVID-19.

The source is a woman under 40 with COVID-19, enrolled during active disease. Specimen: peripheral blood. The rearrangement uses TRBV7-9 and TRBJ2-1, with 8 bases lining up with TRBD2. In nucleotides, the CDR3 is TGTGCCAGCAGCTCCGGGACTAGACTGTCCAATGAGCAGTTCTTC. Translated: CASSSGTRLSNEQFF.